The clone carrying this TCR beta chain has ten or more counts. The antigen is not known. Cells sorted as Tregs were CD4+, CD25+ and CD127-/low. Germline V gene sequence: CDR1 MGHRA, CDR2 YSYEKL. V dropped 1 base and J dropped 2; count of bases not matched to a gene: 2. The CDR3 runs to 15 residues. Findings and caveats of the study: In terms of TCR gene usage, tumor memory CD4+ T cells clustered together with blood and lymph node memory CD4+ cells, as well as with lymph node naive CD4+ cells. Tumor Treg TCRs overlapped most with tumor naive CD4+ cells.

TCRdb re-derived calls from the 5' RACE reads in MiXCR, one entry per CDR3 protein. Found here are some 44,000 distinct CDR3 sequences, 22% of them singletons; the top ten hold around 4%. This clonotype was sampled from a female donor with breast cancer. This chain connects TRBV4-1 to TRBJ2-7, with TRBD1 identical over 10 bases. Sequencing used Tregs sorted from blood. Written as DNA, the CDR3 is TGCGCCAGCAGCCAAGGGGACAGGGGACCCTACGAGCAGTACTTC. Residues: CASSQGDRGPYEQYF.